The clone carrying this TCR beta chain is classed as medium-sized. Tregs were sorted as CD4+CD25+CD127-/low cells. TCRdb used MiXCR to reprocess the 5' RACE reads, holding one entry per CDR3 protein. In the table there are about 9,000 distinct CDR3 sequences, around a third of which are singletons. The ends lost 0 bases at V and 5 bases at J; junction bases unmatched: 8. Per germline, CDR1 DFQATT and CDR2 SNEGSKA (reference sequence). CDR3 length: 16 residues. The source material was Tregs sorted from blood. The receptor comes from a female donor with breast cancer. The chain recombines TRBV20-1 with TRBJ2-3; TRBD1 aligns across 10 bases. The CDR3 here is CSARDARGQGLDTQYF. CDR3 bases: TGCAGTGCTAGAGATGCTCGGGGACAGGGGTTAGATACGCAGTATTTT.